The text below deals with one TCR beta chain. It has no known antigen specificity. No base-level quality is on record; no much larger clone is a single base apart. The data are from a study of blood T cell repertoires in COVID-19 (dated by TCRdb to about 2020). At the level of the whole study: Samples covering the acute and convalescent phases of COVID-19 were provided by collaborators in the United States, Italy and Spain. The prospective study material was composed of cDNA or gDNA derived from T cells, B-cell-depleted T cells, or PBMCs. Deeply sampled blood TCRbeta repertoires from subjects exposed to, actively infected with, or recovered from COVID-19 were included in the dataset. The samples were drawn from the first 160 participants of the ongoing ImmuneRACE study and from about 1,200 subjects provided by 6 global collaborators. Where HLA class I and class II types were available, the types were taken from metadata supplied by the sample provider, not from assay-based typing. The sample metadata nearly always contained a de-identified subject ID, COVID-19 status, age in years and sex. The repertoires were released in a freely available public database intended as a resource for research on the immune response to SARS-CoV-2.

As encoded in the germline V gene, CDR1 is SNHLY while CDR2 is FYNNEI. V loses 6 bases, J loses 4 bases, and the germline ends lie 17 bases apart. From cysteine to phenylalanine, the CDR3 is 15 amino acids long. Only CDR3 DNA is held: 45 bases, read in frame from base 1. TCRbeta CDR3 regions were amplified from genomic DNA by means of the immunoSEQ Assay, a bias-controlled multiplex PCR. The study's own analysis went as follows. The number of nucleated cells in each sample was estimated from the amplification of reference gene primers within the assay. To quantify the absolute abundance of each unique TCRbeta CDR3 rearrangement, sequence reads were collapsed and filtered. For each sample, productive Simpson clonality was calculated by taking the square root of Simpson's diversity index across productive rearrangements. As stored in TCRdb, this immuneACCESS dataset retains in-frame rearrangements with V and J assigned. A fraction of the clones does not appear; measured against another copy, unresolved V genes explain less than half of the discrepancy, and the remainder lacks a known reason. That table is the source of V, J and clone size, and D and trimming were worked out from the DNA. This sample comprises some 270,000 clones, around 84% of them detected only once. Less than 2% of the sample lies in the top ten.

Points the paper makes about the study in general: The amount of clinical and demographic metadata varied by source and participant and was provided uncurated.

A second Seattle source provided samples from volunteer blood donors who had recovered from COVID-19. Collaborating institutions collected whole blood in K2EDTA tubes following their own protocols. Collaborator samples were shipped for TCRbeta analysis as frozen whole blood, isolated PBMCs, or DNA extracted from either sample type. The chain uses TRBV2 and TRBJ2-3, and the D gene may be TRBD1, 5 bases matching. The sequence was collected from a woman in her forties who had recovered from COVID-19. Sequencing used peripheral blood. Here the CDR3 is given as CASRARQTHADTQYF. The nucleotide sequence is TGTGCCAGCAGGGCAAGACAGACGCACGCAGATACGCAGTATTTT.